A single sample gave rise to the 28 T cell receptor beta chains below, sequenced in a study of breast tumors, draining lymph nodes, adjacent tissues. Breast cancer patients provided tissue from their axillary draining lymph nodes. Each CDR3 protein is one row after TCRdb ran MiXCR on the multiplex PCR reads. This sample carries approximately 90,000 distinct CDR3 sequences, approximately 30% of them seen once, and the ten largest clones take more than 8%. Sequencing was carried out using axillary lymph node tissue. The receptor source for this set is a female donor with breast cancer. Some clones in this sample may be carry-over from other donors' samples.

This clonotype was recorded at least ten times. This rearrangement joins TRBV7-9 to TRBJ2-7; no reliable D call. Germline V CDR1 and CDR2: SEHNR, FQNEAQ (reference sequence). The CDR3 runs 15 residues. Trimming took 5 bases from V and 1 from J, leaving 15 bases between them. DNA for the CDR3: TGTGCCAGCAGCCCCTACAAGGCCCGATCCTACGAGCAGTACTTC. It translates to CASSPYKARSYEQYF.

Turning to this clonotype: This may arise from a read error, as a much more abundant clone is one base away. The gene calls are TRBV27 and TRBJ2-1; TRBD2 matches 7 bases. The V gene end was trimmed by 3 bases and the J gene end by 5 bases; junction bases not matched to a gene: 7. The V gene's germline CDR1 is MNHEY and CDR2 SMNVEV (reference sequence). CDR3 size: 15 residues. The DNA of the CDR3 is TGTGCCAGCAGTTTGTCTAGCGGCCCCCACAATGAGCAGTTCTTC. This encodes CASSLSSGPHNEQFF.

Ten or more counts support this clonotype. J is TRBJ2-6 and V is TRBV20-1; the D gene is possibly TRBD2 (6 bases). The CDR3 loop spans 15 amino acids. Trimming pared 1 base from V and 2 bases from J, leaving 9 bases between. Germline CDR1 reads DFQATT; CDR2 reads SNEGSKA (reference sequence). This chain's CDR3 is CSARVGEAGANVLTF. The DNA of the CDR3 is TGCAGTGCTAGAGTAGGGGAGGCTGGGGCCAACGTCCTGACTTTC.

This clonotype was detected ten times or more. CDR3 coding DNA: TGTGCCAGCAGCCGCGTCGGACAGTTAACTAATGAAAAACTGTTTTTT. Translation gives CASSRVGQLTNEKLFF. The chain joins TRBV7-9 to TRBJ1-4, with a possible D match to TRBD1 (6 bases). Germline CDR1 SEHNR, CDR2 FQNEAQ (reference sequence). V lost 5 bases, J lost 1 base, and 14 bases lay in between. CDR3 size: 16 residues.

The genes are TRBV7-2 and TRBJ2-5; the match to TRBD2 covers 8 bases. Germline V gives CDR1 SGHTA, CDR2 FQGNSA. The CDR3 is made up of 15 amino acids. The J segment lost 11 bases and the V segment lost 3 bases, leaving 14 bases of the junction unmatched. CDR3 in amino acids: CASSFSGSSYNEQYF. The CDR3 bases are TGTGCCAGCAGCTTCAGCGGGAGCTCCTACAATGAGCAGTACTTC.

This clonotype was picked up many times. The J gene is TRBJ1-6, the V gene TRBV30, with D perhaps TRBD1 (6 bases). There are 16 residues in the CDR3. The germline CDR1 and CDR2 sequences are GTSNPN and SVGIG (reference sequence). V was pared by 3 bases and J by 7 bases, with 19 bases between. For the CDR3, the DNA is TGTGCCTGGAGACCCACAACAGGGTTCACCAATTCACCCCTCCACTTT. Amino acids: CAWRPTTGFTNSPLHF. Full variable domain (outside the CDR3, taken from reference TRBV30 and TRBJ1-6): SQTIHQWPATLVQPVGSPLSLECTVEGTSNPNLYWYRQAAGRGLQLLFYSVGIGQISSEVPQNLSASRPQDRQFILSSKKLLLSDSGFYLCAWRPTTGFTNSPLHFGNGTRLTVT.

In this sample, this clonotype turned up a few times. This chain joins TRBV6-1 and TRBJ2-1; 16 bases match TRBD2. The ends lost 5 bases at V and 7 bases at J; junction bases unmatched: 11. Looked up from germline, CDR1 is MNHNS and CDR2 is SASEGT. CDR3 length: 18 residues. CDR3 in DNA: TGTGCCAGCAGTCTATCGGGGACTAGCGGGAGGGGTGGGAATGAGCAGTTCTTC. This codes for CASSLSGTSGRGGNEQFF.

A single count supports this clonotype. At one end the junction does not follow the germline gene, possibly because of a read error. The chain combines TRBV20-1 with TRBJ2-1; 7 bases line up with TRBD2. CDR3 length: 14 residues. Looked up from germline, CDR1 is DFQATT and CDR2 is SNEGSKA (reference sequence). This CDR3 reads CSARRASGYTEQFF. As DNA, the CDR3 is TGCAGTGCTAGGCGGGCTAGCGGCTACACTGAGCAGTTCTTC.

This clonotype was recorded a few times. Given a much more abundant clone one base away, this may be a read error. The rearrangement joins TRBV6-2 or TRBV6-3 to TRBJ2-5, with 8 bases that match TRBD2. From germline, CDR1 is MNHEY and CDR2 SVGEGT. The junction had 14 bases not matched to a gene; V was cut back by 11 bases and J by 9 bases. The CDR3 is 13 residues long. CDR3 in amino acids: CACGRTGAEAQYF. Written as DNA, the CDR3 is TGTGCCTGCGGGAGGACGGGCGCGGAGGCCCAGTACTTC.

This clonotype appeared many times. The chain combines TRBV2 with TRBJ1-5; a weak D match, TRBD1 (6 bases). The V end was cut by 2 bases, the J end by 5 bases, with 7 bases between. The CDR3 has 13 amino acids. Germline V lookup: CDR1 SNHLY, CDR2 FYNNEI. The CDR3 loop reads CASSEYRDQPQHF. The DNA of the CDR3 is TGTGCCAGCAGTGAATACAGGGATCAGCCCCAGCATTTT.

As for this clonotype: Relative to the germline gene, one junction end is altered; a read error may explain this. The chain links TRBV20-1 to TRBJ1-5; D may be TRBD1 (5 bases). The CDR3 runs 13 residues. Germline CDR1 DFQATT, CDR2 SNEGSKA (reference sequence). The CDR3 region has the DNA TGTAGTGCTATTACGCAGGGCAATCAGCCCCAGCGTTTT. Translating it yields CSAITQGNQPQRF.

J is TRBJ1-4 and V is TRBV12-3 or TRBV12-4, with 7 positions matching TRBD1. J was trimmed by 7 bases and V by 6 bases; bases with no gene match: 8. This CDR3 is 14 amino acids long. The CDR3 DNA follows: TGTGCCAGCAGGTTCAGGGGGAGGGGTGAAAAACTGTTTTTT. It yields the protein CASRFRGRGEKLFF.

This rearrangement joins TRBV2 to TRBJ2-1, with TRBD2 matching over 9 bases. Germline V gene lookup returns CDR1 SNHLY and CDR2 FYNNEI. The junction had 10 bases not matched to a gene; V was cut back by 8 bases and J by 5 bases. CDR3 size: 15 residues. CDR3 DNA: TGTGCCAGCCGCCAGATTAGCGGGAGAAACAATGAGCAGTTCTTC. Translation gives CASRQISGRNNEQFF.

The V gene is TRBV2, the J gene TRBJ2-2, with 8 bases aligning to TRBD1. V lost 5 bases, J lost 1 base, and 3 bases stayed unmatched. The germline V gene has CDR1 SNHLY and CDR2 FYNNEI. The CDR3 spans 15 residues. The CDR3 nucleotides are TGTGCCAGCAGTACCGGGACAGGGAACACCGGGGAGCTGTTTTTT. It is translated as CASSTGTGNTGELFF.

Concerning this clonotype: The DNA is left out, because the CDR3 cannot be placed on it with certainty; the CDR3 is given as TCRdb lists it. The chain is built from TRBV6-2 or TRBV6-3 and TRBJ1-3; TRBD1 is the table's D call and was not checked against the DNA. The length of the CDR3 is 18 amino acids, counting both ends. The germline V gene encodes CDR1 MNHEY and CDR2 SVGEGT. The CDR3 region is CASSYPGEQYFGPGTIYF.

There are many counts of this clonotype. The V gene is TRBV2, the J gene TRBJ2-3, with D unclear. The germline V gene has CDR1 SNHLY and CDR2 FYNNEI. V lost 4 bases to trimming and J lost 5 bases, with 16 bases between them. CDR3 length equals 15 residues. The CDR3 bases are TGTGCCAGCAGTGTAGGCGGCCCTGCTGGAGATACGCAGTATTTT. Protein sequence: CASSVGGPAGDTQYF.

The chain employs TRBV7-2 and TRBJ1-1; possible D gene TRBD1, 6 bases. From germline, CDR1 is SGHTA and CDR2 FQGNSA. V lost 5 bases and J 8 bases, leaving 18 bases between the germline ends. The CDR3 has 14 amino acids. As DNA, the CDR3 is TGTGCCAGCAGCGCTCAACAGGGATTCATGGAAGCTTTCTTT. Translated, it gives CASSAQQGFMEAFF.

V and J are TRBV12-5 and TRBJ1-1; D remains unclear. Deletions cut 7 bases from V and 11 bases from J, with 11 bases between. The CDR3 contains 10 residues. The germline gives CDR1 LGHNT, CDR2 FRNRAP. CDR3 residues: CASVDIAAFF. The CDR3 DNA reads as TGTGCTAGTGTCGATATTGCTGCTTTCTTT. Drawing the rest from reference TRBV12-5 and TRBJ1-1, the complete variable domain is DARVTQTPRHKVTEMGQEVTMRCQPILGHNTVFWYRQTMMQGLELLAYFRNRAPLDDSGMPKDRFSAEMPDATLATLKIQPSEPRDSAVYFCASVDIAAFFGQGTRLTVV.

The CDR3 DNA sequence: TGCAGCGTGCGACAGGGAAGCAGCGTACGGGTTCACGAGCAGTACTTC. The encoded protein is CSVRQGSSVRVHEQYF. The genes are TRBV29-1 and TRBJ2-7; TRBD1 agrees at 7 bases. The CDR3 spans 16 residues. Germline CDR1 SQVTM, CDR2 ANQGSEA. The junction had 19 bases not matched to a gene; V was cut back by 6 bases and J by 5 bases.

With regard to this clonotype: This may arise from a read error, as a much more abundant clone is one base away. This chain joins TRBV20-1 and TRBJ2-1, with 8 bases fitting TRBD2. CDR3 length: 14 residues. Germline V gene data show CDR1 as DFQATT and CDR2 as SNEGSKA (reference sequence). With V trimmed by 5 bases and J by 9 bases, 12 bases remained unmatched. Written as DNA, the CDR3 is TGCAGTGCTCCTCTCTGGCTAGCGGGCACTGAGCAGTTCTTC. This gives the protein CSAPLWLAGTEQFF.

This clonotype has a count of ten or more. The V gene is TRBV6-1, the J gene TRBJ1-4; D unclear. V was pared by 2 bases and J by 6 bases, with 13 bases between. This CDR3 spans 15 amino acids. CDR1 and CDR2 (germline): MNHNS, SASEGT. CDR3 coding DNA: TGTGCCAGCAGTGAAAAGATGGGTCCCTATGAAAAACTGTTTTTT. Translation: CASSEKMGPYEKLFF.

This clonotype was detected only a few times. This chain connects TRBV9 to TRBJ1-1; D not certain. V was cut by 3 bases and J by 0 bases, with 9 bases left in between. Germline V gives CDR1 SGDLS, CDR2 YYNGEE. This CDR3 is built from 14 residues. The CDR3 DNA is TGTGCCAGCAGCGGGCTACAGCTGAACACTGAAGCTTTCTTT. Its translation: CASSGLQLNTEAFF.

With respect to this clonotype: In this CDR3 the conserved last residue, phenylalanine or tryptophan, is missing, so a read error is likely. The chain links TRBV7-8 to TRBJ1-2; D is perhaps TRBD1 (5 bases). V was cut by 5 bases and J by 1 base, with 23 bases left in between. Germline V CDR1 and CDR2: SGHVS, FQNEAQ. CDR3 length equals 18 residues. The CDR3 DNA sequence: TGTGCCAGCAGCCAGAACCGGGGCAGCCTCCGAGTTAACTATGGCTACACCCTC. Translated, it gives CASSQNRGSLRVNYGYTL.

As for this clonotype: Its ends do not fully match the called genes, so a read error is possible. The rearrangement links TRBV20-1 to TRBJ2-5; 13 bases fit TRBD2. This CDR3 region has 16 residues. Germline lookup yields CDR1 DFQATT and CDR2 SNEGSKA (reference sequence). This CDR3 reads CSASPGLAGARQTQCF. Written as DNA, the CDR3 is TGCAGTGCTAGCCCCGGACTAGCGGGAGCCCGACAGACCCAGTGCTTC.

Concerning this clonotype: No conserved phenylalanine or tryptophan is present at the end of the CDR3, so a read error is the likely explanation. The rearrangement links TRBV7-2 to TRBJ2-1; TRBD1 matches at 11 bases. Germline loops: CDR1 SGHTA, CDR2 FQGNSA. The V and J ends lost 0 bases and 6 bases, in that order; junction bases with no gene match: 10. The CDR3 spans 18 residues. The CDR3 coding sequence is TGTGCCAGCAGCTTAGCGGGGACAGGGGGTAAGGGATCCAATGAGCAGTTCGTC. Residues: CASSLAGTGGKGSNEQFV.

CDR3 nucleotides: TGTGCCAGCAGTCAGGGGAGTATTAATGAAAGGCTGTTTTTT. Translation gives CASSQGSINERLFF. This rearrangement joins TRBV12-3 or TRBV12-4 to TRBJ1-4, with TRBD1 as a possible D gene (6 bases). Trimming removed 5 bases at V and 14 bases at J, with 21 bases between. The CDR3 covers 14 residues.

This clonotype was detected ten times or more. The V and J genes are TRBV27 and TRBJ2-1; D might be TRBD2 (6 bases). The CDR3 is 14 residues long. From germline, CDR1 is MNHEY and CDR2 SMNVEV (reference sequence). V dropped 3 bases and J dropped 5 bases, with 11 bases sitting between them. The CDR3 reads CASSFGGTDNEQFF. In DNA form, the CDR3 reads TGTGCCAGCAGTTTTGGTGGGACTGACAATGAGCAGTTCTTC.

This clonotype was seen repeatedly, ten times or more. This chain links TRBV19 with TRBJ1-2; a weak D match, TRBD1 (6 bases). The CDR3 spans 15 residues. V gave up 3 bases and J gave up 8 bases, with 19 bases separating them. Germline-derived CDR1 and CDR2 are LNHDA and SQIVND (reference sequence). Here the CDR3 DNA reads TGTGCCAGTAGTATGACGGTCAGGGGCGCATACGGCTACACCTTC. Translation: CASSMTVRGAYGYTF.